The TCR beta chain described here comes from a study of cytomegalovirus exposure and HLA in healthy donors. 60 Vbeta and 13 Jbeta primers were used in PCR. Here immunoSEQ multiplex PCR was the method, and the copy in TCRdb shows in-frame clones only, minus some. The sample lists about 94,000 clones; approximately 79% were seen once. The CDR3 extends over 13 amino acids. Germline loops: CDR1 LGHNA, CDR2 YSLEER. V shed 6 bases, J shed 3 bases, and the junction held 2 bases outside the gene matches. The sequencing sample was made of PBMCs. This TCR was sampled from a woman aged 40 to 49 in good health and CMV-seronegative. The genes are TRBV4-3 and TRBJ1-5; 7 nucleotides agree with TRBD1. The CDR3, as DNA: TGCGCCAGCAGTGGGACAGTCAATCAGCCCCAGCATTTT. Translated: CASSGTVNQPQHF.